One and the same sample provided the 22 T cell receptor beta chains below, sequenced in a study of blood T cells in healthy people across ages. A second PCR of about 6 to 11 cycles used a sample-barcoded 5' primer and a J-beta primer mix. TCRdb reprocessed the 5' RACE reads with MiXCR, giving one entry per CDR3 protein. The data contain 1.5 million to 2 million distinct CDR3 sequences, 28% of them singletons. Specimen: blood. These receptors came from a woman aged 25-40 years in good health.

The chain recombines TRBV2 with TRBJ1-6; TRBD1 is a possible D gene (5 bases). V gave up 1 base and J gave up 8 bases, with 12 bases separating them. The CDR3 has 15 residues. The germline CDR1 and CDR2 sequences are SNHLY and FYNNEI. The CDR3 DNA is TGTGCCAGCAGTGAAGATCCGGGACTGCATTCACCCCTCCACTTT. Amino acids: CASSEDPGLHSPLHF.

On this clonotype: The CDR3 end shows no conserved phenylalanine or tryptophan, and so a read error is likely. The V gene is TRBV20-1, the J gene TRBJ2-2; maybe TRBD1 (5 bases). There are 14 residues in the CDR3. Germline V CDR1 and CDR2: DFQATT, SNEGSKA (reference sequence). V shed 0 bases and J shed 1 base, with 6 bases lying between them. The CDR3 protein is CSARETGNTGELFC. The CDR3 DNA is TGCAGTGCTAGAGAAACAGGGAACACCGGGGAGCTGTTTTGT.

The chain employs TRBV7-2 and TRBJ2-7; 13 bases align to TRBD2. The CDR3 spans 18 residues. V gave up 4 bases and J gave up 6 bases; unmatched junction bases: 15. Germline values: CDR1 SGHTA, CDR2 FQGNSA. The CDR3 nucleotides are TGTGCCAGCAGCTGGAGGACTAGCGGGAGTCGAATAAGCATCGAGCAGTACTTC. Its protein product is CASSWRTSGSRISIEQYF.

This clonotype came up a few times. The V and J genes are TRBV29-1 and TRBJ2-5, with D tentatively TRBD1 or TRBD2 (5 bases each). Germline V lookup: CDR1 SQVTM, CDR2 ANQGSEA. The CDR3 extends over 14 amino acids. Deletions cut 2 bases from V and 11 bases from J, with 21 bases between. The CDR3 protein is CSVEWAQGGREQYF. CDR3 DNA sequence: TGCAGCGTTGAATGGGCGCAGGGTGGAAGGGAGCAGTACTTC.

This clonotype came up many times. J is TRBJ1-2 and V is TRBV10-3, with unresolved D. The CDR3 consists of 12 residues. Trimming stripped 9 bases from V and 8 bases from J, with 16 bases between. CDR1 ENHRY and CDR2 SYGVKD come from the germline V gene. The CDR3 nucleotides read TGTGCCATTTCCGGGCCCCAAGTCGGCTACACCTTC. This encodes CAISGPQVGYTF.

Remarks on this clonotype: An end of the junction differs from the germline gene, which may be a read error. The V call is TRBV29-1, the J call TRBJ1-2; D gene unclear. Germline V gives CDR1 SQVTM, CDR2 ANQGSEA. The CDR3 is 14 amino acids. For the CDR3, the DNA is TGCAGCGTTGAAGTTAGCTCTCCAGACTATGGCTGCACCTTC. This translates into CSVEVSSPDYGCTF.

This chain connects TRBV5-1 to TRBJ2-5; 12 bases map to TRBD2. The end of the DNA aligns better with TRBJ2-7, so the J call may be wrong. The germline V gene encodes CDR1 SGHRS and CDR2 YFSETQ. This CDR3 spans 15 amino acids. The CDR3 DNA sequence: TGCGCCAGCAGCTTGGAGACTAGCGGGAGCTGCGAGCAGTACTTC. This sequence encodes CASSLETSGSCEQYF.

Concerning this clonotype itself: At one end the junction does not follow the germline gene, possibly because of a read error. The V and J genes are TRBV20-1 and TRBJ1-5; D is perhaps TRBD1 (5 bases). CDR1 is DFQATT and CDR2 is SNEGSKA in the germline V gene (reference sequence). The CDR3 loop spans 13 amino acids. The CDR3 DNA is TGCTGTGCTTACAAGACAGGCAATCAGCCCCAGCATTTT. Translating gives CCAYKTGNQPQHF.

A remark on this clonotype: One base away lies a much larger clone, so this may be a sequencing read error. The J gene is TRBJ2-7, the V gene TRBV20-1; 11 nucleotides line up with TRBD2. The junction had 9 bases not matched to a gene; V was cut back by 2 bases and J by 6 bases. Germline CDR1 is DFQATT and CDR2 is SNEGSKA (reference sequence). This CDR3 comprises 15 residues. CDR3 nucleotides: TGCAGTGCTAGACTAGCGGGAGGTTCTCGCTGCGAGCAGTACTTC. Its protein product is CSARLAGGSRCEQYF.

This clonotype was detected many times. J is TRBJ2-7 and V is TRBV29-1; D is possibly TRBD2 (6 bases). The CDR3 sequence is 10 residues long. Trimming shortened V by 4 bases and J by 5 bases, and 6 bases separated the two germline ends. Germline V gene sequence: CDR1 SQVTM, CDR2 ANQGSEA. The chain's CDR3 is CSVAGDEQYF. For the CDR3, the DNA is TGCAGCGTTGCGGGGGACGAGCAGTACTTC.

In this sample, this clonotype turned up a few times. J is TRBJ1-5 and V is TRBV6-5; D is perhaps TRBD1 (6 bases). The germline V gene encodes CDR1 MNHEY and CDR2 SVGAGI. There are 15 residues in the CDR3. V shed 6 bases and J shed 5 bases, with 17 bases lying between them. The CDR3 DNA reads TGTGCCAGCAGACCCAGTAGGGGGTCGGATCAGCCCCAGCATTTT. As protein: CASRPSRGSDQPQHF.

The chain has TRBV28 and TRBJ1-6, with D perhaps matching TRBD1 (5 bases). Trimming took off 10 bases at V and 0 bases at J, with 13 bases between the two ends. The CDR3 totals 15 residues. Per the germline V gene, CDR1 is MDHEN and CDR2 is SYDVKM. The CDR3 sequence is CATRKGFSYNSPLHF. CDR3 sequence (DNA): TGTGCCACCAGGAAGGGGTTCTCCTATAATTCACCCCTCCACTTT.

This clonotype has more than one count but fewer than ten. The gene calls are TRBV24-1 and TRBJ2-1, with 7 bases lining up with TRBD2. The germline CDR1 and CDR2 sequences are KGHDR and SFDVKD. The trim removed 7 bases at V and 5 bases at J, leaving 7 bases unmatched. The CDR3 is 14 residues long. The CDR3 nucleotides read TGTGCCACCAGGCCGGCTGGGACTAACAATGAGCAGTTCTTC. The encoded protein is CATRPAGTNNEQFF.

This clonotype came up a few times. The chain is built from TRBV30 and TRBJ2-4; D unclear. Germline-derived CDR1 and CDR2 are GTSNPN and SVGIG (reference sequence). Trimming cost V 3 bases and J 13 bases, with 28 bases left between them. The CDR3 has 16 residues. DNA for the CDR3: TGTGCCTGGAGCTCACCAAAGGCTATCCCCCCGATAGAGCAGTACTTC. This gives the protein CAWSSPKAIPPIEQYF.

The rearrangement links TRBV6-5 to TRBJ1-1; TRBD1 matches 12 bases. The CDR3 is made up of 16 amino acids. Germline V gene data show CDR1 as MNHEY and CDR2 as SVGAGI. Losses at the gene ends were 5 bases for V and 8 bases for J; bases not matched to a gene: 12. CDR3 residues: CASSPRDRGLVAEAFF. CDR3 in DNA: TGTGCCAGCAGTCCCCGGGACAGGGGGCTTGTCGCCGAAGCTTTCTTT.

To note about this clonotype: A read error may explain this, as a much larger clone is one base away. The CDR3 nucleotides are TGTGCCAGCGACACAGGGGCCTACGAGCAGTACTTC. Translation: CASDTGAYEQYF. This chain links TRBV28 with TRBJ2-7; 7 bases agree with TRBD1. Per the germline V gene, CDR1 is MDHEN and CDR2 is SYDVKM. Trimming cost V 8 bases and J 2 bases; bases outside gene matches: 3. CDR3 length equals 12 residues.

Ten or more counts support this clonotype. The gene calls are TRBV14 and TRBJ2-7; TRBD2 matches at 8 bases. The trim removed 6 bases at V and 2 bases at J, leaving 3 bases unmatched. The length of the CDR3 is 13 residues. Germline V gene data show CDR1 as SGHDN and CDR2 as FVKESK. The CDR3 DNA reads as TGTGCCAGCAGGACTAGCGAGACCTACGAGCAGTACTTC. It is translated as CASRTSETYEQYF.

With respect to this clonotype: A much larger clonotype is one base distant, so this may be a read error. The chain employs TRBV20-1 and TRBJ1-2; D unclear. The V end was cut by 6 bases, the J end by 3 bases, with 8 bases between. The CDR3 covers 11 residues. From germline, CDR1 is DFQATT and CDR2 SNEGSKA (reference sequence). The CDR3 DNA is TGCAGTGCCCCCTTCGACTATGGCTACACCTTC. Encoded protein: CSAPFDYGYTF.

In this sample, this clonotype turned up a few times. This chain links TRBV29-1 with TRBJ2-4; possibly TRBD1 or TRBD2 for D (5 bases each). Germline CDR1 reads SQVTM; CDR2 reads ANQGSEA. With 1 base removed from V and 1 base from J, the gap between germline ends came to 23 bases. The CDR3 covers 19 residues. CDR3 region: CSVEAHLDFLGDAKNIQYF. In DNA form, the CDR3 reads TGCAGCGTTGAAGCCCACTTGGACTTTCTGGGGGACGCCAAAAACATTCAGTACTTC.

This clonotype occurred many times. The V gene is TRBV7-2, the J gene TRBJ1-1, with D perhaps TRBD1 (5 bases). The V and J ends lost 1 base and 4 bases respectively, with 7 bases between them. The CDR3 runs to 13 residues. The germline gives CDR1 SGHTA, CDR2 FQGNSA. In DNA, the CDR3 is TGTGCCAGCAGCTTAGGGGGGTTCACTGAAGCTTTCTTT. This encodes CASSLGGFTEAFF.

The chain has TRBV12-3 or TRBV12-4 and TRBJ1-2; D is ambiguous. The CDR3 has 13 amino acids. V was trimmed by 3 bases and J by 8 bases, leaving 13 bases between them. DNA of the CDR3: TGTGCCAGCAGTTTTCCCGTCCGAGAGGGCTACACCTTC. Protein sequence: CASSFPVREGYTF.

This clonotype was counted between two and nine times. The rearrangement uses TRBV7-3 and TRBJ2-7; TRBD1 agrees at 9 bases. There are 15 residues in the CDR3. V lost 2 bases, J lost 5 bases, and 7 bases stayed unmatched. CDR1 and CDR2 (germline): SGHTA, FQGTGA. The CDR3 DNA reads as TGTGCCAGCAGCTTACCGGGACAGGGTTGGAACGAGCAGTACTTC. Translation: CASSLPGQGWNEQYF.